Listed below are T cell receptor beta chains from one sample, sequenced in a study of PD-1 blockade in mismatch repair-deficient tumors. Sequencing was performed with immunoSEQ multiplex PCR; in TCRdb, only in-frame clones are kept and a portion is missing. This table has over 100,000 clones, over 60% appearing once. The input for sequencing was peripheral blood, taken just over 59 weeks after starting pembrolizumab. The source is an adult with mismatch repair-deficient cancer. The CDR3 runs from the conserved cysteine through the conserved F or W. A D gene is named only where the DNA matches it firmly. Size values are once, few and many counts, or a class for expanded clones, and some rows have none.

d_call j_call v_call clone_size cdr3_aa cdr3_nt
- TRBJ1-1 TRBV6-6 - CASSYSNSEAFF TGTGCCAGCAGTTACTCCAACAGTGAAGCTTTCTTT
- TRBJ1-1 TRBV4-3 - CASSQVLGFAVGNTEAFF TGCGCCAGCAGCCAAGTCCTCGGCTTTGCCGTGGGGAACACTGAAGCTTTCTTT
- TRBJ1-1 TRBV10-3 once CAISAGKDTEAFF TGTGCCATCAGCGCTGGCAAAGACACTGAAGCTTTCTTT
- TRBJ1-3 TRBV5-6 - CASSGTGLGGNTIYF TGTGCCAGCAGCGGAACAGGGCTTGGTGGAAACACCATATATTTT
- TRBJ2-2 TRBV7-9 - CASSLRNTGELFF TGTGCCAGCAGCTTACGGAACACCGGGGAGCTGTTTTTT
- TRBJ1-2 TRBV7-9 - CASSVSAYGYTF TGTGCCAGCAGCGTGTCCGCCTATGGCTACACCTTC
- TRBJ1-1 TRBV5-6 - CASSLVPGQYTEAFF TGTGCCAGCAGCTTGGTTCCAGGGCAGTACACTGAAGCTTTCTTT
- TRBJ2-2 TRBV4-3 - CASSLDPGRGTGELFF TGCGCCAGCAGTTTGGATCCGGGGCGAGGCACCGGGGAGCTGTTTTTT
- TRBJ2-7 TRBV7-9 - CASSQGPGRAREQYF TGTGCCAGCAGCCAGGGTCCGGGTAGGGCGAGGGAGCAGTACTTC
- TRBJ1-5 TRBV7-2 - CASSLESGGGNQPQHF TGTGCCAGCAGCTTAGAGAGTGGTGGGGGCAATCAGCCCCAGCATTTT
- TRBJ2-3 TRBV9 - CASSSDGGPVGTDTQYF TGTGCCAGCAGCTCGGATGGGGGACCCGTCGGCACAGATACGCAGTATTTT
- TRBJ1-2 TRBV9 few CASSVGTYGYTF TGTGCCAGCAGCGTAGGGACGTATGGCTACACCTTC
- TRBJ2-1 TRBV27 - CASTFFVGYNEQFF TGTGCCAGCACCTTTTTCGTGGGGTACAATGAGCAGTTCTTC
- TRBJ2-3 TRBV11-2 - CASSLGQIITDTQYF TGTGCCAGCAGCTTAGGTCAGATAATCACAGATACGCAGTATTTT
- TRBJ2-1 TRBV7-2 - CASSMGSNNEQFF TGTGCCAGCAGCATGGGGTCTAACAATGAGCAGTTCTTC
TRBD2 TRBJ2-1 TRBV2 - CASSETLAGAPSQFF TGTGCCAGCAGTGAAACCCTAGCGGGAGCACCGAGTCAGTTCTTC
TRBD1 TRBJ2-7 TRBV6-6 - CASSNINRGRPHEQYF TGTGCCAGCAGCAACATAAACAGGGGGCGCCCCCACGAGCAGTACTTC
- TRBJ2-5 TRBV7-2 - CASRKAETQYF TGTGCCAGCAGGAAAGCAGAGACCCAGTACTTC
- TRBJ2-2 TRBV12-5 few CASGSTGPNTGELFF TGTGCTAGTGGTTCGACAGGTCCGAACACCGGGGAGCTGTTTTTT
- TRBJ2-3 TRBV21-1 - CASNMGSSTDTQYF TGTGCCAGCAATATGGGCAGTAGCACAGATACGCAGTATTTT
- TRBJ1-1 TRBV2 few CASCSGRNTEAFF TGTGCCAGCTGCTCCGGGAGAAACACTGAAGCTTTCTTT
- TRBJ2-3 TRBV7-8 - CASSLWTSTDTQYF TGTGCCAGCAGCCTATGGACTAGCACAGATACGCAGTATTTT
- TRBJ2-7 TRBV19 - CASSIEVGSKYEQYF TGTGCCAGTAGTATCGAGGTAGGATCGAAGTACGAGCAGTACTTC
- TRBJ2-7 TRBV7-2 many CASSLREQYF TGTGCCAGCAGCCTCAGGGAGCAGTACTTC
TRBD2 TRBJ2-2 TRBV6-6 - CASSYSGGESGELFF TGTGCCAGCAGTTACTCGGGGGGGGAGTCCGGGGAGCTGTTTTTT
- TRBJ1-2 TRBV2 few CASSESRAHGYTF TGTGCCAGCAGTGAATCCCGGGCCCATGGCTACACCTTC
TRBD1 TRBJ1-1 TRBV6-1 - CASSKPKGGWEAFF TGTGCCAGCAGTAAGCCGAAAGGGGGCTGGGAAGCTTTCTTT
TRBD1 TRBJ1-1 TRBV29-1 few CSVEGGQGRTEAFF TGCAGCGTTGAAGGGGGACAGGGGAGGACTGAAGCTTTCTTT
TRBD1 TRBJ2-7 TRBV6-4 - CASSAQTGRSVEQYF TGTGCCAGCAGTGCCCAGACAGGGCGTTCTGTCGAGCAGTACTTC
TRBD2 TRBJ2-1 TRBV5-1 - CASSLFGTSGSVDGNEQFF TGCGCCAGCAGCTTGTTCGGGACTAGCGGGAGTGTGGACGGCAATGAGCAGTTCTTC
TRBD2 TRBJ2-5 TRBV7-8 - CASSPTTSTETQYF TGTGCCAGCAGCCCGACGACTAGCACCGAGACCCAGTACTTC
TRBD2 TRBJ2-5 TRBV5-5 - CASSPGLAGGGETQYF TGTGCCAGCAGTCCGGGACTAGCGGGAGGAGGTGAGACCCAGTACTTC
- TRBJ2-3 TRBV19 once CASSTGTTSTDTQYF TGTGCCAGTAGTACCGGGACAACTAGCACAGATACGCAGTATTTT
- TRBJ2-5 TRBV29-1 - CSVESTASLGVETQYF TGCAGCGTTGAATCCACAGCCTCCCTTGGGGTAGAGACCCAGTACTTC
TRBD1 TRBJ2-5 TRBV7-9 - CASSLGQGAGETQYF TGTGCCAGCAGCCTGGGACAGGGGGCGGGAGAGACCCAGTACTTC
TRBD1 TRBJ1-2 TRBV5-8 - CASSMRGLGGYTF TGTGCCAGCAGCATGAGGGGGCTGGGTGGCTACACCTTC
- TRBJ1-2 TRBV10-3 - CATRLGAGGGYTF TGTGCCACCCGGCTAGGGGCCGGCGGTGGCTACACCTTC
- TRBJ1-5 TRBV27 - CASSQSAGDGNQPQHF TGTGCCAGCAGTCAATCGGCCGGGGATGGGAATCAGCCCCAGCATTTT
TRBD1 TRBJ2-2 TRBV6-6 - CASSFGQGITGELFF TGTGCCAGCAGTTTTGGACAGGGGATCACCGGGGAGCTGTTTTTT
- TRBJ2-3 TRBV5-1 - CASSFGQLTDTQYF TGCGCCAGCAGCTTTGGACAGCTCACAGATACGCAGTATTTT
- TRBJ2-3 TRBV7-9 - CASSFWLSSETTDTQYF TGTGCCAGCAGCTTTTGGCTCTCTAGCGAGACCACAGATACGCAGTATTTT
- TRBJ2-3 TRBV5-4 - CASSSPSERGTATDTQYF TGTGCCAGCAGCAGCCCGTCCGAGCGCGGGACAGCCACAGATACGCAGTATTTT
TRBD2 TRBJ2-2 TRBV4-1 - CASSPSGDRRNTGELFF TGCGCCAGCAGCCCCAGCGGGGACCGACGTAACACCGGGGAGCTGTTTTTT
- TRBJ2-3 TRBV6-5 - CASSYLGTARPDTQYF TGTGCCAGCAGTTACCTCGGGACCGCCCGACCAGATACGCAGTATTTT
- TRBJ1-2 TRBV7-9 - CASSFYDSGMSGYTF TGTGCCAGCAGCTTCTACGACAGTGGGATGTCGGGCTACACCTTC
- TRBJ2-3 TRBV9 - CASSPQSLPSTDTQYF TGTGCCAGCAGCCCCCAATCCCTGCCTAGCACAGATACGCAGTATTTT
- TRBJ1-3 TRBV7-8 - CASSLRDAGGDTIYF TGTGCCAGCAGCTTAAGGGACGCAGGCGGGGACACCATATATTTT
- TRBJ2-3 TRBV29-1 - CSGRTSTDTQYF TGCAGCGGTCGGACTAGCACAGATACGCAGTATTTT
- TRBJ2-3 TRBV7-3 - CASSFRDSTDTQYF TGTGCCAGCAGCTTCCGGGACTCCACAGATACGCAGTATTTT
TRBD1 TRBJ1-5 TRBV13 - CASSSRTGRPLSQPQHF TGTGCCAGCAGCTCGCGGACAGGTCGACCTCTGTCCCAGCCCCAGCATTTT